A single sample is the source of the 23 T cell receptor beta chains below, sequenced in a study of T cell responses to AZD1222 COVID-19 vaccine. Method: immunoSEQ multiplex PCR; TCRdb's copy keeps in-frame clones and lacks some. The sample yields about 130,000 clones, 80% to 90% seen once. This material consisted of peripheral blood, taken 28 days after the second AZD1222 dose. Every receptor here comes from an adult who received the AZD1222 COVID-19 vaccine.

This clone has a single count. The chain links TRBV16 to TRBJ2-3; D remains unclear. V lost 5 bases and J 2 bases, leaving 14 bases between the germline ends. CDR1 KGHSY and CDR2 FQNENV come from the germline V gene. This CDR3 spans 15 amino acids. The CDR3 sequence: CASSAQLTPTDTQYF. As DNA, the CDR3 is TGTGCCAGCAGCGCCCAGCTAACCCCCACAGATACGCAGTATTTT. Complete variable domain (other parts from reference TRBV16 and TRBJ2-3): GEEVAQTPKHLVRGEGQKAKLYCAPIKGHSYVFWYQQVLKNEFKFLISFQNENVFDETGMPKERFSAKCLPNSPCSLEIQATKLEDSAVYFCASSAQLTPTDTQYFGPGTRLTVL.

This chain joins TRBV30 and TRBJ2-1; D ambiguous. Trimming pared 0 bases from V and 3 bases from J, leaving 12 bases between. The CDR3 is 15 residues long. Germline V gene sequence: CDR1 GTSNPN, CDR2 SVGIG (reference sequence). CDR3 bases: TGTGCCTGGAGTGTAGCTCATCCAGGCTACAATGAGCAGTTCTTC. Translated, it gives CAWSVAHPGYNEQFF.

This clone came up once. One end of the junction does not line up with germline, which may come from a read error. The rearrangement links TRBV18 to TRBJ1-5, with 7 positions matching TRBD1. CDR1 is KGHSH and CDR2 is LQKENI in the germline V gene. The length of the CDR3 is 15 residues. The CDR3 bases are TGTGCCAGCTCCCCACAGGGGTTAGGTAATCAGCCCCAGCATTTT. Translation: CASSPQGLGNQPQHF.

The J gene is TRBJ1-1, the V gene TRBV2, with D perhaps matching TRBD1 (5 bases). CDR3 length equals 14 residues. CDR1 SNHLY and CDR2 FYNNEI come from the germline V gene. V dropped 4 bases and J dropped 5 bases, with 14 bases sitting between them. The CDR3 reads CASSVSSGGTEAFF. The CDR3 nucleotides are TGTGCCAGCAGTGTATCGTCGGGGGGAACTGAAGCTTTCTTT.

The CDR3 loop is CASSEVTDRDQYF. In DNA form, the CDR3 reads TGCGCCAGCAGTGAGGTCACAGACAGGGACCAGTACTTC. The chain uses TRBV10-2 and TRBJ2-5; 7 bases are a match to TRBD1. This CDR3 is 13 amino acids long. The germline V gene encodes CDR1 WSHSY and CDR2 SAAADI. Trimming cost V 2 bases and J 10 bases; bases outside gene matches: 7.

The rearrangement uses TRBV30 and TRBJ1-3; D is possibly TRBD1 (5 bases). The V gene lost 7 bases and the J gene lost 2 bases, with 18 bases spanning the gap. The CDR3 has 15 amino acids. Germline V gives CDR1 GTSNPN, CDR2 SVGIG (reference sequence). The CDR3 DNA sequence: TGTGCCTTCTCCCGGGACTCAAGCCCTGGAAACACCATATATTTT. Translation gives CAFSRDSSPGNTIYF.

The chain carries TRBV6-5 and TRBJ1-6; 9 nucleotides align to TRBD1. The CDR3 sequence is 13 residues long. V shed 10 bases and J 8 bases; nucleotides not matched to a gene: 6. Germline loops: CDR1 MNHEY, CDR2 SVGAGI. The CDR3 DNA follows: TGTGCCACCCCGGGACAGGGCGATTCACCCCTCCACTTT. As protein: CATPGQGDSPLHF.

J is TRBJ1-5 and V is TRBV7-2, with 8 bases matching TRBD1. Unmatched junction bases numbered 0, after V lost 0 bases and J lost 5 bases. Germline assignment: CDR1 SGHTA and CDR2 FQGNSA. The CDR3 is made up of 14 amino acids. DNA for the CDR3: TGTGCCAGCAGCTTAGCGGACAGGGATCAGCCCCAGCATTTT. It encodes CASSLADRDQPQHF.

The chain employs TRBV15 and TRBJ1-4; D gene uncertain. The CDR3 totals 12 residues. CDR1 and CDR2 from the germline V gene are LNHNV and YYDKDF (reference sequence). The V gene lost 3 bases and the J gene lost 5 bases, with 4 bases spanning the gap. CDR3 nucleotides: TGTGCCACCAGCAGGGTAAATGAAAAACTGTTTTTT. Translated, it gives CATSRVNEKLFF.

The V gene is TRBV19, the J gene TRBJ1-4; TRBD1 matches at 8 bases. Germline CDR1 is LNHDA and CDR2 is SQIVND (reference sequence). The junction had 8 bases not matched to a gene; V was cut back by 9 bases and J by 5 bases. The length of the CDR3 is 14 residues. In DNA, the CDR3 is TGTGCCAGCCGGCGGGACAGGACCAATGAAAAACTGTTTTTT. This codes for CASRRDRTNEKLFF. The variable domain in full, with the rest retrieved from reference TRBV19 and TRBJ1-4, is DGGITQSPKYLFRKEGQNVTLSCEQNLNHDAMYWYRQDPGQGLRLIYYSQIVNDFQKGDIAEGYSVSREKKESFPLTVTSAQKNPTAFYLCASRRDRTNEKLFFGSGTQLSVL.

The V gene is TRBV7-6, the J gene TRBJ2-3; D is possibly TRBD2 (5 bases). V was trimmed by 5 bases and J by 4 bases, leaving 13 bases between them. Germline V lookup: CDR1 SGHVS, CDR2 FNYEAQ. The length of the CDR3 is 14 residues. The CDR3 DNA is TGTGCCAGCAGCCCGGCCGGGGTTGCAGATACGCAGTATTTT. Protein product: CASSPAGVADTQYF. The variable domain in full, with the rest retrieved from reference TRBV7-6 and TRBJ2-3, is GAGVSQSPRYKVTKRGQDVALRCDPISGHVSLYWYRQALGQGPEFLTYFNYEAQQDKSGLPNDRFSAERPEGSISTLTIQRTEQRDSAMYRCASSPAGVADTQYFGPGTRLTVL.

V and J are TRBV5-4 and TRBJ1-2, with D perhaps TRBD1 (6 bases). V lost 5 bases and J lost 3, with 20 bases in between. The CDR3 consists of 16 residues. CDR1 and CDR2 from the germline V gene are SGHNT and YYREEE (reference sequence). This CDR3 reads CASRTTLGTGHYGYTF. CDR3 in DNA: TGTGCCAGCAGGACTACCCTCGGCACAGGGCACTATGGCTACACCTTC.

To note about this clone: The junction differs from germline at one of its ends, possibly a read error. In nucleotides, the CDR3 is TGTGCCAGCACACCGGGACAGGGGCTTTGGTACGAGCAGTACTTC. Its protein is CASTPGQGLWYEQYF. The rearrangement joins TRBV18 to TRBJ2-7, with 10 bases identical to TRBD1. Germline V lookup: CDR1 KGHSH, CDR2 LQKENI. This CDR3 spans 15 amino acids.

This sequence joins TRBV19 and TRBJ2-6, with TRBD1 as a possible D gene (6 bases). The V gene's germline CDR1 is LNHDA and CDR2 SQIVND (reference sequence). CDR3 size: 13 residues. Between the trimmed V and J ends, which lost 10 bases and 4 bases, there was a span of 11 bases. The CDR3 DNA sequence: TGTGCCATCCAGGGGCTCGGGGCCAACGTCCTGACTTTC. Translation: CAIQGLGANVLTF.

CDR3 loop: CASSLTGATYEQYF. The CDR3 DNA reads TGTGCCAGCAGCTTGACAGGGGCCACCTACGAGCAGTACTTC. The V call is TRBV5-5, the J call TRBJ2-7; 7 bases line up with TRBD1. V lost 1 base and J lost 2; bases outside the gene matches: 3. This CDR3 spans 14 amino acids. Per the germline V gene, CDR1 is SGHKS and CDR2 is YYEKEE (reference sequence).

On this clone: At one of its ends the junction is not consistent with the germline gene, which may arise from a read error. V gene TRBV7-7 combines with J gene TRBJ2-5; D uncertain. The CDR3 is 12 amino acids. CDR1 and CDR2 from the germline V gene are SSHAT and FNYEAQ (reference sequence). CDR3 coding DNA: TGTGCTAGCAGCCTTAGTGGGGAGACCCAGTACTTC. Translation: CASSLSGETQYF. Based on the CDR3 plus reference TRBV7-7 and TRBJ2-5, the full variable domain is GAGVSQSPRYKVTKRGQDVTLRCDPISSHATLYWYQQALGQGPEFLTYFNYEAQPDKSGLPSDRFSAERPEGSISTLTIQRTEQRDSAMYRCASSLSGETQYFGPGTRLLVL.

V usage is TRBV18 and J usage is TRBJ1-1, with D possibly being TRBD1 (6 bases). CDR1 is KGHSH, CDR2 LQKENI, per germline. This CDR3 is built from 15 residues. V lost 4 bases, J lost 4 bases, and 16 bases lay in between. The CDR3 reads CASSQGAGVSTEAFF. In nucleotides, the CDR3 is TGTGCCAGCTCACAAGGAGCAGGGGTGAGCACTGAAGCTTTCTTT.

A single count supports this clone. The junction differs from germline at one of its ends, possibly a read error. The chain employs TRBV10-3 and TRBJ2-1; 9 nucleotides line up with TRBD2. Germline V gene data show CDR1 as ENHRY and CDR2 as SYGVKD. The CDR3 consists of 15 residues. CDR3 region: CGIGASGNPLGEQFF. For the CDR3, the DNA is TGTGGCATCGGGGCTAGCGGGAATCCGCTGGGTGAGCAGTTCTTC.

For the CDR3, the DNA is TGTGCCAGCAGCTTTTTAGGGGGTGAGGACACTGAAGCTTTCTTT. Amino acids: CASSFLGGEDTEAFF. The genes are TRBV7-9 and TRBJ1-1; D is perhaps TRBD1 (6 bases). Germline V gene lookup returns CDR1 SEHNR and CDR2 FQNEAQ (reference sequence). Trimming shortened V by 3 bases and J by 3 bases, and 14 bases separated the two germline ends. This CDR3 comprises 15 residues. Full variable domain (remainder filled in from reference TRBV7-9 and TRBJ1-1): DTGVSQNPRHKITKRGQNVTFRCDPISEHNRLYWYRQTLGQGPEFLTYFQNEAQLEKSRLLSDRFSAERPKGSFSTLEIQRTEQGDSAMYLCASSFLGGEDTEAFFGQGTRLTVV.

The chain combines TRBV7-2 with TRBJ1-3, with D unresolved. The ends were cut back, 0 bases at V and 4 bases at J, with 4 bases in the middle. The CDR3 covers 13 residues. Germline V gene data show CDR1 as SGHTA and CDR2 as FQGNSA. CDR3 residues: CASSLASGNTIYF. The CDR3 DNA reads as TGTGCCAGCAGCTTAGCGTCCGGAAACACCATATATTTT. The full variable domain, rest sourced from reference TRBV7-2 and TRBJ1-3, is GAGVSQSPSNKVTEKGKDVELRCDPISGHTALYWYRQSLGQGLEFLIYFQGNSAPDKSGLPSDRFSAERTGGSVSTLTIQRTQQEDSAVYLCASSLASGNTIYFGEGSWLTVV.

The chain uses TRBV2 and TRBJ2-3; TRBD2 might be the D (5 bases). This CDR3 has 15 amino acids. Germline V gene sequence: CDR1 SNHLY, CDR2 FYNNEI. Deletions cut 2 bases from V and 3 bases from J, with 12 bases between. CDR3 nucleotides: TGTGCCAGCAGTGAAAGGCGGGCCGGGACAGATACGCAGTATTTT. This encodes CASSERRAGTDTQYF.

V gene TRBV27 combines with J gene TRBJ1-6; D is perhaps TRBD1 (5 bases). With 10 bases removed from V and 9 bases from J, the gap between germline ends came to 16 bases. This CDR3 has 13 amino acids. Germline V gene data show CDR1 as MNHEY and CDR2 as SMNVEV (reference sequence). CDR3 sequence: CATQRGFASPLHF. CDR3 DNA: TGTGCCACCCAGAGGGGTTTTGCTTCACCCCTCCACTTT.

The chain couples TRBV9 to TRBJ2-7, with 11 bases aligning to TRBD2. This CDR3 contains 15 residues. V gave up 3 bases and J gave up 4 bases; unmatched junction bases: 6. Germline-derived CDR1 and CDR2 are SGDLS and YYNGEE. The CDR3 region has the DNA TGTGCCAGCAGCGCTTTAGCGGGAGGGCCTTACGAGCAGTACTTC. Its translation: CASSALAGGPYEQYF.